This T cell receptor beta chain was retrieved from a study of T cell responses to AZD1222 COVID-19 vaccine. This table comes from immunoSEQ multiplex PCR, and its TCRdb copy is limited to in-frame clones, with some not included. The data hold approximately 120,000 clones, with about 92% observed a single time. Study-level results: Of the AZD1222 recipients, only 5 or 6 were seropositive at baseline. Spike-spanning, vaccine-associated CD4 TCRs were dominant at 160-218 and 743-854. After two AZD1222 doses, spike-specific TCR breadth and depth rose versus day 0.

The V and J ends lost 2 bases and 0 bases respectively, with 7 bases between them. The CDR3 has 15 residues. Germline V CDR1 and CDR2: KGHDR, SFDVKD. With regard to this clone: Antigen specificity is unknown.

The TCR comes from an adult in good health. V is TRBV24-1 and J is TRBJ2-1, with D possibly called TRBD1 or TRBD2 (6 bases each). The sequenced sample was peripheral blood, obtained on day 0 of MenACWY control vaccination. The CDR3: CATSDSGASYNEQFF. The CDR3 DNA is TGTGCCACCAGTGATTCGGGGGCCTCCTACAATGAGCAGTTCTTC.